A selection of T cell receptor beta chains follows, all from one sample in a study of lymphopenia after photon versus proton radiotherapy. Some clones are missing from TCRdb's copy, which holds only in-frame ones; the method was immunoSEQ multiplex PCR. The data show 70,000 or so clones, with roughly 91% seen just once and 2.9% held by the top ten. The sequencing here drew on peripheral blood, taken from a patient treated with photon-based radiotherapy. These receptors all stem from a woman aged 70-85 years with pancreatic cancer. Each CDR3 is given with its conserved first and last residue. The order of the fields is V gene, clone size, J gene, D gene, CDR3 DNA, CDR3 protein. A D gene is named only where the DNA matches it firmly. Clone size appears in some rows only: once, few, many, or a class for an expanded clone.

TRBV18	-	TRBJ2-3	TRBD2	TGTGCCAGCTCACGTAGCGGGTCTAGCACAGATACGCAGTATTTT	CASSRSGSSTDTQYF
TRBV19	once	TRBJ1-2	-	TGTGCCAGTAGTGGACCTCGGGGGGACCGCTATGGCTACACCTTC	CASSGPRGDRYGYTF
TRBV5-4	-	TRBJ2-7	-	TGTGCCAGCAGCTTTACGGGAGCCGGCGAGCAGTACTTC	CASSFTGAGEQYF
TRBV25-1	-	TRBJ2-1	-	TGTGCCAGCTCGACTCCCCTCAGGGGCAATGAGCAGTTCTTC	CASSTPLRGNEQFF
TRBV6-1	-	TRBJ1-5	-	TGTGCCAGCAGTGACCCCCTTGATGTGAGCAATCAGCCCCAGCATTTT	CASSDPLDVSNQPQHF
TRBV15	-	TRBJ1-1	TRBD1	TGTGCCACCAGCAGACAGGGGGGCACTGAAGCTTTCTTT	CATSRQGGTEAFF
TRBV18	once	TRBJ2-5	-	TGTGCCAGCTCACCTAACCAAGAGACCCAGTACTTC	CASSPNQETQYF
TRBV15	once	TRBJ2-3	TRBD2	TGTGCCACCAGAGGGACTAGGAGCACAGATACGCAGTATTTT	CATRGTRSTDTQYF
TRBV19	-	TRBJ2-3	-	TGTGCCAGTAGTAGCACACAGGGCTTTGGGGGCACAGATACGCAGTATTTT	CASSSTQGFGGTDTQYF
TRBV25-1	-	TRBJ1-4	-	TGTGCCAGCAGTGAATATCCCCGGGGTGCAACTAATGAAAAACTGTTTTTT	CASSEYPRGATNEKLFF
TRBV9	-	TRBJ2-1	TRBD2	TGTGCCAGCAGCGAGACTAGCGGGAGAGGTGAGCAGTTCTTC	CASSETSGRGEQFF
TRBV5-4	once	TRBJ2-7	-	TGTGCCAGCAGCTTCCCCAGCTCCTACGAGCAGTACTTC	CASSFPSSYEQYF
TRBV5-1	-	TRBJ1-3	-	TGCGCCAGCAGCGAGGGAGGGGGAAACACCATATATTTT	CASSEGGGNTIYF
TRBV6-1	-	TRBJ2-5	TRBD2	TGTGCCAGCAGGGGACTAGCGGGAGCACGGGAGACCCAGTACTTC	CASRGLAGARETQYF
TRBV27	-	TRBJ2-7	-	TGTGCCAGCAGTAAGACAGGTCGCGAGCAGTACTTC	CASSKTGREQYF
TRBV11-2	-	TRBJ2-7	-	TGTGCCAGCAGCAAAGTTATTGGGGAACGGGGGTCCCTTTACGAGCAGTACTTC	CASSKVIGERGSLYEQYF
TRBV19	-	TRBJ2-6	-	TGTGCCAGTAGTATAATTTTCGGCTCAAGCTCTGGGGCCAACGTCCTGACTTTC	CASSIIFGSSSGANVLTF
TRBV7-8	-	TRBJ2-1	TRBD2	TGTGCCAGCAGCCCTTACCGGGGACTAGCGGGAGAGCAGTTCTTC	CASSPYRGLAGEQFF
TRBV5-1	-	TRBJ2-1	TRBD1	TGCGCCAGCAGCTTGGTGGGTACAGGGGTCGAGCAGTTCTTC	CASSLVGTGVEQFF
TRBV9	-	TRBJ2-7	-	TGTGCCAGCAGCCCTCACAGGGTCCCCTACGAGCAGTACTTC	CASSPHRVPYEQYF
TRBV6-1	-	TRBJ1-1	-	TGTGCCAGCAGTGAAGCGCTGCAGGGGACTGAAGCTTTCTTT	CASSEALQGTEAFF
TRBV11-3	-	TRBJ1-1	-	TGTGCCAGCAGCGACGGGACGTCTCAGGCAGCTTTCTTT	CASSDGTSQAAFF
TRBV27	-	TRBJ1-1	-	TGTGCCAGCATGACCTCGGGGGGCTTCGTTAACACTGAAGCTTTCTTT	CASMTSGGFVNTEAFF
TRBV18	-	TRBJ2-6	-	TGTGCCAGCTCACCACGGGCACAGCGAAGTTCTGGGGCCAACGTCCTGACTTTC	CASSPRAQRSSGANVLTF
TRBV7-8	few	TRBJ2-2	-	TGTGCCAGCAGCTTAGTTGGCCGATTCGGGGAGCTGTTTTTT	CASSLVGRFGELFF
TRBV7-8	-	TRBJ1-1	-	TGTGCCAGCAGCTTATCGGACCTGAACACTGAAGCTTTCTTT	CASSLSDLNTEAFF
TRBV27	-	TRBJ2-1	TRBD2	TGTGCCAGCAGTTCCCTCCCGGGACTAGCGGGAGGAGGCAATGAGCAGTTCTTC	CASSSLPGLAGGGNEQFF
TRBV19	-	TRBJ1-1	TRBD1	TGTGCCAGTAGTCTGGACAGGGGTATAGCTTTCTTT	CASSLDRGIAFF
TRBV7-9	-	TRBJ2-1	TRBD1	TGTGCCAGCAGCTCCTTAGACAGGGAGAGGAGTGAGCAGTTCTTC	CASSSLDRERSEQFF
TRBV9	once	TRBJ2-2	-	TGTGCCAGCAGCGCCCTAGGGACTCCCGGGGAGCTGTTTTTT	CASSALGTPGELFF
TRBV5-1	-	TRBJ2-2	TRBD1	TGCGCCAGCAGCTTGACAGGGGGGTCGGCGTTGGGCAACACCGGGGAGCTGTTTTTT	CASSLTGGSALGNTGELFF
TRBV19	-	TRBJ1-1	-	TGTGCCAGTAGTATCGGAGGGACGAGGAACACTGAAGCTTTCTTT	CASSIGGTRNTEAFF
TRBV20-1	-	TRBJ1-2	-	TGCAGTGCTGGGGTGGGTGGCTACACCTTC	CSAGVGGYTF
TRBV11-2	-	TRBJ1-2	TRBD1	TGTGCCAGCAGCTCCCAGGGGGCAGGAGGCTACACCTTC	CASSSQGAGGYTF
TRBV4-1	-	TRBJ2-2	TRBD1	TGCGCCAGCAGCCAACCCAAAAGGACAGGAAGGTCCGGGGAGCTGTTTTTT	CASSQPKRTGRSGELFF
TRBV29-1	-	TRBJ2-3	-	TGCAGCGGGACGGGCTTGCAAACAGATACGCAGTATTTT	CSGTGLQTDTQYF
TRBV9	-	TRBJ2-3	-	TGTGCCAGCAGCGTTGGGACCGCAAGCACAGATACGCAGTATTTT	CASSVGTASTDTQYF
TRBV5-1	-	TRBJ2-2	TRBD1	TGCGCCAGCAGCTTGTCACAGGGGGGCACCGGGGAGCTGTTTTTT	CASSLSQGGTGELFF
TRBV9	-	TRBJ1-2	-	TGTGCCAGCAACCCCGACCCCGGGGGCTATGGCTACACCTTC	CASNPDPGGYGYTF
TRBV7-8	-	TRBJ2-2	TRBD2	TGTGCCACCCACCGACCCCCAGCGGGAGGTCTCTACCCCGGGGAGCTGTTTTTT	CATHRPPAGGLYPGELFF
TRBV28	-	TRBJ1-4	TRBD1	TGTGCCAGCAGTTTTCGAGGGACAGGGACCGAAAAACTGTTTTTT	CASSFRGTGTEKLFF
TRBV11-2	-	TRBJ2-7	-	TGTGCCAGCGGTCCGAGGGGCTACGAGCAGTACTTC	CASGPRGYEQYF
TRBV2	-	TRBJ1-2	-	TGTGCCAGCAGTGAACTGGGCCGAGGCCATGGCTACACCTTC	CASSELGRGHGYTF
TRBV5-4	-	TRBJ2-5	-	TGTGCCAGCAGCTTGGTTGCAACTAGCAGGGAGACCCAGTACTTC	CASSLVATSRETQYF
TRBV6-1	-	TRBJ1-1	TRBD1	TGTGCCAGCAGTGCAAAAACAGGGGGCGGTGAAGCTTTCTTT	CASSAKTGGGEAFF
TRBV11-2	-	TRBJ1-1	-	TGTGCCAGCAGCTTAGATCAGACCACTGAAGCTTTCTTT	CASSLDQTTEAFF
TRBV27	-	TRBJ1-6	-	TGTGCCAGCAGTTCATTTCTGATGGGGGAGGGAGGTTCACCCCTCCACTTT	CASSSFLMGEGGSPLHF
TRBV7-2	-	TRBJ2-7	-	TGTGCCAGCAAAACGACGGTCGGGGGGACATTTTTCTACGAGCAGTACTTC	CASKTTVGGTFFYEQYF
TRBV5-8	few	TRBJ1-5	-	TGTGCCAGCAGCGAAATGCCAGGAGCGGGAGGACCCCAGCATTTT	CASSEMPGAGGPQHF
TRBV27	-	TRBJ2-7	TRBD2	TGTGCCAGCAGTCCGCCGGGACTAGCGGGACGCGAGCAGTACTTC	CASSPPGLAGREQYF
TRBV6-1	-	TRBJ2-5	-	TGTGCCAGCAGTGAAGCGGGGCGGGTCACACGGGAGACCCAGTACTTC	CASSEAGRVTRETQYF
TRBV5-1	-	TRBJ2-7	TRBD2	TGCGCCAGCAGCCCTGGCGGGGGTAGCGGGAGTTCCCACGAGCAGTACTTC	CASSPGGGSGSSHEQYF
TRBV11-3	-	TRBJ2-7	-	TGTGCCAGCAGCTTAGGGTCAGGGGTCCAGTACGAGCAGTACTTC	CASSLGSGVQYEQYF
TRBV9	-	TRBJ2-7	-	TGTGCCAGCAGCGTAGGAGGGAAGAGCTCCTACGAGCAGTACTTC	CASSVGGKSSYEQYF